The rows below give T cell receptor beta chains drawn from one sample of a study of blood T cell repertoires in COVID-19. Only in-frame clones appear in the TCRdb table, and some are missing; sequencing was by immunoSEQ multiplex PCR. This table has 150,000 to 200,000 clones, roughly nine tenths appearing once. Source material: peripheral blood. These receptors were taken from a woman in her sixties with COVID-19, enrolled during active disease. Each CDR3 is given without its conserved first and last residue. D genes are given only for firm matches.

j_call	cdr3_length	v_call	d_call	cdr3_aa
TRBJ2-7	12	TRBV5-4	.	ASSLVGQNYEQY
TRBJ2-7	15	TRBV11-2	TRBD2	ASSLYAGGPLVDEQY
TRBJ2-7	12	TRBV28	TRBD1	ASSLLGTVYEQY
TRBJ2-5	11	TRBV7-3	.	ASSLGRQETQY
TRBJ1-1	11	TRBV11-3	.	ASSFGRATEAF
TRBJ1-4	12	TRBV24-1	.	AIHRVATNEKLF
TRBJ2-7	13	TRBV10-3	TRBD1	AIAPTDRKNYEQY
TRBJ1-2	12	TRBV7-9	.	ASSLSQGSNGYT
TRBJ1-1	12	TRBV27	TRBD1	ASSPGQGGTEAF
TRBJ2-1	15	TRBV4-1	TRBD2	ASSQTGLAGGFNEQF
TRBJ2-1	9	TRBV18	.	ASSPPFEQF
TRBJ2-7	13	TRBV5-4	TRBD2	ASSGRTSGAYEQY
TRBJ2-5	16	TRBV7-2	.	ASSFSPGFGGRKETQY
TRBJ2-7	13	TRBV7-2	TRBD2	ASSFLAGGPEEQY
TRBJ2-7	12	TRBV4-1	.	ASSQGQGAYEQY
TRBJ1-1	15	TRBV5-4	.	ASSLARIQEMNTEAF
TRBJ1-5	11	TRBV27	.	ASGQNSYQPQH
TRBJ2-7	16	TRBV28	TRBD2	ASSLRSWTSGRSYEQY
TRBJ1-2	14	TRBV28	TRBD1	ASSPPFRQGRYGYT
TRBJ2-3	14	TRBV9	TRBD2	ASSVGVSGSTDTQY
TRBJ2-2	13	TRBV19	.	ASSMAGAPTGELF
TRBJ1-2	13	TRBV7-3	.	ASSPTSDSVRGYT